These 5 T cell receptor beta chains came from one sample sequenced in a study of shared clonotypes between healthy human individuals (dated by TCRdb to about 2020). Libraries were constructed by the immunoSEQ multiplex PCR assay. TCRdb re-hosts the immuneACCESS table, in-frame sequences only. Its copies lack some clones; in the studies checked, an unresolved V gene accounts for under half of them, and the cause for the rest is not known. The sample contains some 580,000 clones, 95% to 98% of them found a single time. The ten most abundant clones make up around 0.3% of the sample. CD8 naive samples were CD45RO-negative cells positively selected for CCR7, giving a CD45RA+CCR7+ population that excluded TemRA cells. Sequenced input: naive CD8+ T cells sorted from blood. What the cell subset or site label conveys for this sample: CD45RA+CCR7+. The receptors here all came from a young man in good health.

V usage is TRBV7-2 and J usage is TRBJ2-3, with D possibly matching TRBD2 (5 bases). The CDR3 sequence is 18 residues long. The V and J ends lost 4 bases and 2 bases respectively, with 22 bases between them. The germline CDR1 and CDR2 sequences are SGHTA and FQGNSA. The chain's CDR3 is CASSSGRLWEYYTDTQYF. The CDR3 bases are TGTGCCAGCAGCTCAGGTAGATTGTGGGAGTACTACACAGATACGCAGTATTTT.

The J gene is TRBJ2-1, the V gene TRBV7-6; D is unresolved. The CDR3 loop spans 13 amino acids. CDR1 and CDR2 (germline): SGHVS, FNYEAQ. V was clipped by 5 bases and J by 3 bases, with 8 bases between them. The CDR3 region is CASSPSNYNEQFF. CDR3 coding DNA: TGTGCCAGCAGCCCCTCCAACTACAATGAGCAGTTCTTC.

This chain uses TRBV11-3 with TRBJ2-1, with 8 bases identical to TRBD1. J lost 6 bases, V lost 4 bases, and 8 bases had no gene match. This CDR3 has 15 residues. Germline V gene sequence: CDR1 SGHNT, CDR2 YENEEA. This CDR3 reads CASSYRGAYINEQFF. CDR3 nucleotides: TGTGCCAGCAGCTACAGGGGGGCCTACATCAATGAGCAGTTCTTC.

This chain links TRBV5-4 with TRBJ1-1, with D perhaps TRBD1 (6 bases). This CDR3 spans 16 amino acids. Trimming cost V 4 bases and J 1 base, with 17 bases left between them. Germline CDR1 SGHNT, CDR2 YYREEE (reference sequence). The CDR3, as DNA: TGTGCCAGCAGCCCTACCTGGGGGGGACAGAACACTGAAGCTTTCTTT. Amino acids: CASSPTWGGQNTEAFF.

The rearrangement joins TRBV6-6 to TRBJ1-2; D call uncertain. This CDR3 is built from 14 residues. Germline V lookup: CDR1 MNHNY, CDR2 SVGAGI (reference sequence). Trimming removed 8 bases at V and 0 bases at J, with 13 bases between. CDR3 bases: TGTGCCAGCGAGCGGACGGTACCTAACTATGGCTACACCTTC. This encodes CASERTVPNYGYTF.